The TCR beta chain described here comes from a study of blood T cell repertoires in COVID-19. Across the study: Acute and convalescent COVID-19 specimens originated in the United States, Italy and Spain. Sources were T cells, B-cell-depleted T cells, or PBMCs; the material itself was cDNA or gDNA.

The CDR3 has 13 residues. With 4 bases removed from V and 4 bases from J, the gap between germline ends came to 10 bases. CDR1 is MNHEY, CDR2 SMNVEV, per germline (reference sequence). This table comes from immunoSEQ multiplex PCR, and its TCRdb copy is limited to in-frame clones, with some not included. Found here are a few hundred thousand clones, roughly 90% of them singletons; the top ten hold approximately 0.93%. This clonotype originated in a woman aged 25 to 39 who had been exposed to COVID-19. The chain has TRBV27 and TRBJ2-5; a weak D match, TRBD2 (6 bases). Sequencing used PBMCs or T cells enriched from blood (not recorded which). The DNA for the CDR3 is TGTGCCAGCAGTTACGGGGGTTCAGAGACCCAGTACTTC. It codes for CASSYGGSETQYF.